The sequence of this TCR beta chain was determined in a study of cytomegalovirus exposure and HLA in healthy donors. Study-wide results and limits: A few V segments could not be told apart, such as TRBV6-2 and TRBV6-3, and were left out.

Comments on this clone: Its antigen is as yet unknown.

Per germline, CDR1 MNHEY and CDR2 SMNVEV (reference sequence). With V trimmed by 6 bases and J by 2 bases, 4 bases remained unmatched. This CDR3 has 14 amino acids. The primer mix had 60 Vbeta and 13 Jbeta primers. Assay used: immunoSEQ multiplex PCR; TCRdb lists only in-frame clones, some missing. The data hold 200,000 or so clones, with 81% observed a single time. Material: PBMCs. The chain has TRBV27 and TRBJ1-3, with 7 bases fitting TRBD1. The sequence came from a man in his fifties in good health and CMV-seronegative. As DNA, the CDR3 is TGTGCCAGCAGACCCACAGGGGCTGGAAACACCATATATTTT. Its translation: CASRPTGAGNTIYF.